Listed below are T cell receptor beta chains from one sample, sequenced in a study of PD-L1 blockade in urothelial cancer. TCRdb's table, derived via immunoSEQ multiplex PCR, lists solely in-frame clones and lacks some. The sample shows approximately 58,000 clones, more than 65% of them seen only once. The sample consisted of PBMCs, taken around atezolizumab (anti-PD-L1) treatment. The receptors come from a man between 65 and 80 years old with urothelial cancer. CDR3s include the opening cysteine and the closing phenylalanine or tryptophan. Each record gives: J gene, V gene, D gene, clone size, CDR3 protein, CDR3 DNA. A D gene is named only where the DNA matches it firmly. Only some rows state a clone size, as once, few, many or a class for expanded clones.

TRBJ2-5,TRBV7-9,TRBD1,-,CASSPTPGQAPEGETQYF,TGTGCCAGCAGCCCTACCCCGGGACAGGCCCCAGAGGGGGAGACCCAGTACTTC
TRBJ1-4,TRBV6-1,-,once,CASSVKGGYEKLFF,TGTGCCAGCAGTGTCAAAGGCGGTTACGAAAAACTGTTTTTT
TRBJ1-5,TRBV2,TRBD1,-,CASSEQGAWQPQHF,TGTGCCAGCAGTGAACAGGGGGCTTGGCAGCCCCAGCATTTT
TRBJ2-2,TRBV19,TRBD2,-,CASSRGTSGRAGGELFF,TGTGCCAGTAGTAGAGGGACTAGCGGGAGGGCGGGCGGGGAGCTGTTTTTT
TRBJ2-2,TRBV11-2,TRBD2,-,CASSFLAGGPGELFF,TGTGCCAGCAGCTTCCTAGCGGGAGGGCCCGGGGAGCTGTTTTTT
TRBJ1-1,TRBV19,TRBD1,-,CASSISTGLLAEAFF,TGTGCCAGTAGTATATCGACAGGGTTGTTGGCTGAAGCTTTCTTT
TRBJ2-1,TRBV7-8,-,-,CASAGGSSYNEQFF,TGTGCCTCTGCAGGGGGGAGCTCCTACAATGAGCAGTTCTTC
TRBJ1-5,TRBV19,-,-,CASRRLGRNQPQHF,TGTGCCAGTAGGAGATTGGGCCGGAATCAGCCCCAGCATTTT
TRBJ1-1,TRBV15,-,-,CATSRVRGFTEAFF,TGTGCCACCAGCAGAGTTCGGGGGTTCACTGAAGCTTTCTTT
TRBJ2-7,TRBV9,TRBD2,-,CASSAGTSGVEQYF,TGTGCCAGCAGCGCGGGGACTAGCGGGGTCGAGCAGTACTTC
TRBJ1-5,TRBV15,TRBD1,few,CATSPDRARTQPQHF,TGTGCCACCAGCCCTGACAGGGCAAGGACTCAGCCCCAGCATTTT
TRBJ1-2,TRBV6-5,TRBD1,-,CASSRQGYGYTF,TGTGCCAGCAGTAGACAGGGATATGGCTACACCTTC
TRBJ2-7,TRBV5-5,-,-,CASSLDLDIRYEQYF,TGTGCCAGCAGCTTGGATCTGGACATTAGATACGAGCAGTACTTC
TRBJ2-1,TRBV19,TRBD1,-,CASSMSGTVVYNEQFF,TGTGCCAGTAGTATGTCTGGGACAGTAGTCTACAATGAGCAGTTCTTC
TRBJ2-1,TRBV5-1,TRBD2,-,CASSLALAGGPLKFF,TGCGCCAGCAGCTTGGCGCTAGCGGGAGGGCCTTTGAAGTTCTTC
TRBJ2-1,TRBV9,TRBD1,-,CASSVVGQGYNEQFF,TGTGCCAGCAGCGTAGTGGGACAGGGTTACAATGAGCAGTTCTTC
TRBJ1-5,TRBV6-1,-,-,CASSEQGGPQHF,TGTGCCAGCAGTGAGCAGGGAGGGCCCCAGCATTTT
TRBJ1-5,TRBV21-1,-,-,CASSTRGLGNQPQHF,TGTGCCAGCAGCACTAGGGGGTTGGGGAATCAGCCCCAGCATTTT
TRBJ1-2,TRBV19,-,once,CASSISTQTGYTF,TGTGCCAGTAGTATATCGACTCAGACGGGCTACACCTTC
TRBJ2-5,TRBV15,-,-,CATSRVQTPKETQYF,TGTGCCACCAGCAGAGTCCAGACACCCAAAGAGACCCAGTACTTC
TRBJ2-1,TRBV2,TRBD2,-,CASSESGAFVNEQFF,TGTGCCAGCAGTGAGAGCGGGGCGTTTGTCAATGAGCAGTTCTTC
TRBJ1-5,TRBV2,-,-,CASSEADYNQPQHF,TGTGCCAGCAGTGAAGCAGACTATAATCAGCCCCAGCATTTT
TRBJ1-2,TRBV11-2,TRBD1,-,CASSASGQGPIQDYGYTF,TGTGCCAGCAGCGCCTCGGGACAGGGCCCCATTCAGGACTATGGCTACACCTTC
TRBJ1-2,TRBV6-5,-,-,CASTKDRRDYGYTF,TGTGCCAGCACTAAAGACAGGAGAGACTATGGCTACACCTTC
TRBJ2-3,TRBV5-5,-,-,CASSKSGSTDTQYF,TGTGCCAGCAGCAAAAGCGGAAGCACAGATACGCAGTATTTT
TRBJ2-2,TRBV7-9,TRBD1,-,CASSLASGTGGFTGELFF,TGTGCCAGCAGCTTAGCCTCAGGGACAGGGGGTTTCACCGGGGAGCTGTTTTTT
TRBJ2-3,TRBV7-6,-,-,CASSTGSGDTQYF,TGTGCCAGCAGTACAGGGAGCGGAGATACGCAGTATTTT
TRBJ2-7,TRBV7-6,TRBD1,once,CASSWGQTYEQYF,TGTGCCAGCAGCTGGGGACAGACCTACGAGCAGTACTTC
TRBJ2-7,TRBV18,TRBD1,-,CASSPFNQGAYEQYF,TGTGCCAGCTCACCATTTAACCAGGGGGCATACGAGCAGTACTTC
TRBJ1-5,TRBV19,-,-,CASSMGRVPNQPQHF,TGTGCCAGTAGTATGGGCAGGGTACCCAATCAGCCCCAGCATTTT
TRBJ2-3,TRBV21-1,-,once,CASSKAGGRSTDTQYF,TGTGCCAGCAGCAAAGCGGGAGGGAGGAGCACAGATACGCAGTATTTT
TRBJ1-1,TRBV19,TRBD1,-,CASSEGVRTGNTEAFF,TGTGCCAGTAGTGAAGGGGTCAGGACAGGGAACACTGAAGCTTTCTTT
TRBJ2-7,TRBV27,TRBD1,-,CASSLSRDREQYF,TGTGCCAGCAGTTTATCGAGGGACAGGGAACAGTACTTC
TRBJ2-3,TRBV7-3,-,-,CASSFSQWDTQYF,TGTGCCAGCAGCTTCAGTCAGTGGGATACGCAGTATTTT
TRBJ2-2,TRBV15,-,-,CATSRDQDYTGELFF,TGTGCCACCAGCAGAGATCAGGACTACACCGGGGAGCTGTTTTTT
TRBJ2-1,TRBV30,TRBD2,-,CAWSVGLAGDNEQFF,TGTGCCTGGAGTGTGGGACTAGCGGGGGACAATGAGCAGTTCTTC
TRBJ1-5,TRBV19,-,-,CASSIIEGHSNQPQHF,TGTGCCAGTAGTATAATTGAGGGCCATAGCAATCAGCCCCAGCATTTT
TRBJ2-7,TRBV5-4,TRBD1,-,CASSLGTGGQYEQYF,TGTGCCAGCAGCTTAGGGACAGGGGGTCAGTACGAGCAGTACTTC
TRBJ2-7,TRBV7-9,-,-,CASSKQDRTYEQYF,TGTGCCAGCAGCAAACAGGACAGAACCTACGAGCAGTACTTC